The 12 T cell receptor beta chains below all came from one sample that was sequenced in a study of early T cells in non-severe SARS-CoV-2 infection. TCRdb re-derived calls from the 5' RACE reads in MiXCR, one entry per CDR3 protein. Among tens of thousands of distinct CDR3 sequences listed, around 12% were seen once. The source material was whole blood. The origin of the receptors is an adult who was a healthcare worker with PCR-confirmed SARS-CoV-2 infection or an uninfected control (not recorded which).

V usage is TRBV29-1 and J usage is TRBJ1-2; the D gene is possibly TRBD1 (5 bases). The CDR3 sequence is 13 residues long. Trimming took 7 bases from V and 2 from J, leaving 14 bases between them. Per the germline V gene, CDR1 is SQVTM and CDR2 is ANQGSEA. CDR3 nucleotides: TGCAGCGGGGAAGACAGCACAAACTATGGCTACACCTTC. As protein: CSGEDSTNYGYTF.

The CDR3 sequence is CSVLSPGGPDTQYF. In DNA, the CDR3 is TGCAGCGTTCTTAGTCCCGGAGGCCCAGATACGCAGTATTTT. J is TRBJ2-3 and V is TRBV29-1, with TRBD2 as a possible D gene (5 bases). The V and J ends lost 5 bases and 4 bases respectively, with 16 bases between them. Looked up from germline, CDR1 is SQVTM and CDR2 is ANQGSEA. The length of the CDR3 is 14 residues.

The table lists this clonotype with many counts. The V call is TRBV9, the J call TRBJ2-5; D tentatively reads TRBD1 or TRBD2 (6 bases each). Germline V lookup: CDR1 SGDLS, CDR2 YYNGEE. The CDR3 consists of 13 residues. Trimming cost V 1 base and J 3 bases, with 7 bases left between them. The CDR3 loop is CASSVRGEETQYF. The CDR3 nucleotides are TGTGCCAGCAGCGTAAGGGGGGAAGAGACCCAGTACTTC.

The chain couples TRBV6-4 to TRBJ2-3, with D uncertain. The V gene's germline CDR1 is MRHNA and CDR2 SNTAGT. The V gene lost 0 bases and the J gene lost 1 base, with 11 bases spanning the gap. This CDR3 is 16 amino acids long. The CDR3 region is CASSDSSRGRTDTQYF. CDR3 coding DNA: TGTGCCAGCAGTGACTCGAGTCGTGGTCGCACAGATACGCAGTATTTT.

In DNA form, the CDR3 reads TGTGCCAGCGGTATCGGGGGGGAAAACTCCTACGAGCAGTACTTC. Translation gives CASGIGGENSYEQYF. This sequence joins TRBV25-1 and TRBJ2-7; 8 nucleotides line up with TRBD2. Germline values: CDR1 MGHDK, CDR2 SYGVNS. The V segment lost 8 bases and the J segment 0 bases; nucleotides outside the gene matches: 9. The CDR3 is made up of 15 amino acids.

In this sample, this clonotype turned up many times. The chain combines TRBV11-2 with TRBJ2-2, with TRBD2 matching 14 bases. CDR3 size: 16 residues. Trimming at V came to 5 bases and at J to 5 bases, leaving 4 bases not matched to a gene. Germline V lookup: CDR1 SGHAT, CDR2 FQNNGV. The CDR3 sequence is CASSGGLAGGTGELFF. CDR3 DNA sequence: TGTGCCAGCAGCGGAGGACTAGCGGGAGGTACCGGGGAGCTGTTTTTT.

This clonotype showed up many times. This chain connects TRBV10-3 to TRBJ1-2, with TRBD1 identical over 7 bases. Losses at the gene ends were 6 bases for V and 2 bases for J; bases not matched to a gene: 6. Germline assignment: CDR1 ENHRY and CDR2 SYGVKD. There are 14 residues in the CDR3. The CDR3 here is CAIRPDRTNYGYTF. In DNA form, the CDR3 reads TGTGCCATCAGGCCGGACAGGACCAACTATGGCTACACCTTC.

This clonotype was counted at least ten times. The chain recombines TRBV7-9 with TRBJ1-3; D is perhaps TRBD1 (6 bases). Germline lookup yields CDR1 SEHNR and CDR2 FQNEAQ (reference sequence). The ends were cut back, 5 bases at V and 8 bases at J, with 22 bases in the middle. The CDR3 contains 16 residues. This CDR3 is CASSPTGGGEWYTIYF. The CDR3 nucleotides are TGTGCCAGCAGCCCTACTGGCGGGGGCGAATGGTACACCATATATTTT.

This clonotype was recorded a few times. V is TRBV29-1 and J is TRBJ1-6; D is perhaps TRBD1 (6 bases). The CDR3 loop spans 15 amino acids. The V gene's germline CDR1 is SQVTM and CDR2 ANQGSEA. Trimming cost V 6 bases and J 6 bases, with 18 bases left between them. CDR3: CSVPIPRGGNSPLHF. The CDR3 nucleotides read TGCAGCGTACCTATACCACGAGGGGGTAATTCACCCCTCCACTTT.

The chain is built from TRBV6-5 and TRBJ2-1; possibly TRBD1 for D (5 bases). The CDR3 is 12 residues long. CDR1 and CDR2 from the germline V gene are MNHEY and SVGAGI. Deletions cut 0 bases from V and 9 bases from J, with 6 bases between. CDR3 sequence reads: CASSYSGAEQFF. The DNA of the CDR3 is TGTGCCAGCAGTTACTCAGGGGCTGAGCAGTTCTTC.

This clonotype appeared many times. The genes are TRBV7-2 and TRBJ2-3, with D possibly TRBD1 on 6 matching bases. The V gene lost 8 bases and the J gene lost 4 bases, with 13 bases spanning the gap. CDR3 length: 13 amino acids. Germline lookup yields CDR1 SGHTA and CDR2 FQGNSA. The CDR3 DNA follows: TGTGCCAGCGGTATACAGGGAGCAGATACGCAGTATTTT. Its translation is CASGIQGADTQYF.

This clonotype has a count of ten or more. The rearrangement joins TRBV5-1 to TRBJ2-2; a weak D match, TRBD1 (6 bases). Germline CDR1 reads SGHRS; CDR2 reads YFSETQ. CDR3 size: 16 residues. The germline V and J ends were trimmed by 3 bases and 2 bases, with 14 bases remaining between them. The CDR3 sequence is CASSSGTKVNTGELFF. DNA for the CDR3: TGCGCCAGCAGCTCGGGGACAAAGGTTAACACCGGGGAGCTGTTTTTT.